This TCR beta chain was captured in a study of CD8 T cells in Susac syndrome. A note on this clonotype: The antigen remains unidentified.

Diagnostic criteria for definite or probable disease, in their recently defined form, were met by the patients with Susac syndrome. Negative isolation was used for CD8+ and CD4+ T cells and FACS enrichment for TEMRA cells. Study-level points and caveats: Susac-specific public clones were found in both the total CD8+ and the CD8+ TEMRA repertoires, with more than 15 in the former and 4 to 6 in the latter.

The length of the CDR3 is 13 residues. V was shortened by 9 bases and J by 4 bases, with 13 bases between the two germline ends. Looked up from germline, CDR1 is MNHEY and CDR2 is SMNVEV (reference sequence). RNA amounts of about 0.5 to 1 ug underwent reverse transcription with random hexamers. The method of amplification for TCR beta CDR3 was immunoSEQ multiplex PCR, covering 54 Vbeta and 13 Jbeta. Via MiXCR, TCRdb re-called the immunoSEQ multiplex PCR reads, giving one row per CDR3 protein. The sample lists under 110,000 distinct CDR3 sequences; approximately 94% were seen once. This clonotype was sampled from a human donor with Susac syndrome. The sequenced sample consisted of CD8+ T cells from PBMCs. This chain uses TRBV27 with TRBJ1-5; D is uncertain. Written as DNA, the CDR3 is TGTGCCAGTTCTGTTAATGGGAATCAGCCCCAGCATTTT. Translated: CASSVNGNQPQHF.